This T cell receptor beta chain was obtained from a study of blood T cell repertoires in COVID-19. How the authors handled the data: Amplification of reference gene primers was used by the study to estimate nucleated cell counts. The method was immunoSEQ multiplex PCR; TCRdb's version includes in-frame clones alone and lacks a portion of them. V, J and clone size were drawn from that table, and D and trimming were deduced from the DNA. The sample records roughly 400,000 clones, over 85% being singletons. This CDR3 has 15 residues. The ends were cut back, 5 bases at V and 6 bases at J, with 19 bases in the middle. The germline gives CDR1 SGHTA, CDR2 FQGNSA.

Sequenced: PBMCs or T cells enriched from blood (not recorded which). This chain connects TRBV7-2 to TRBJ1-1; TRBD1 might be the D (6 bases). This sequence was found in a woman in her twenties or thirties who had recovered from COVID-19. The CDR3 DNA reads TGTGCCAGCAGCCTTCAGACAGGCCGGGGTGCTGAAGCTTTCTTT. This translates into CASSLQTGRGAEAFF.